The entry below gives a single TCR beta chain sequence along with its context. This sample was included in a study of cytomegalovirus exposure and HLA in healthy donors. It was with 60 Vbeta and 13 Jbeta primers that the PCR ran. The table came from immunoSEQ multiplex PCR; TCRdb's copy has only in-frame clones and leaves some out. The sample data list approximately 130,000 clones. The CDR3 sequence is 16 residues long. V shed 7 bases and J shed 1 base, with 17 bases lying between them. Germline V gene sequence: CDR1 LNHDA, CDR2 SQIVND (reference sequence). The origin of this receptor is a woman aged 60-75 years in good health and CMV-seronegative. V gene TRBV19 combines with J gene TRBJ1-5, with D tentatively TRBD1 (6 bases). Sequenced sample: PBMCs. CDR3 sequence: CASKARTGKSNQPQHF. CDR3 DNA: TGTGCCAGTAAAGCCCGAACAGGGAAGAGCAATCAGCCCCAGCATTTT.